The clone carrying this T cell receptor beta chain was detected many times. Antigen unknown. The sample belongs to a study of T-cell reconstitution after alpha-beta-depleted transplantation in children. Overall study findings and caveats: A year had passed since transplant, and T-cell counts and diversity by then came mostly from newly produced T cells. Approximately two months post-transplant, alpha-beta T cells reportedly originated from several hundred expanded graft clones. Recipient T cells and thymic progenitors that survived gave rise to the high TCRbeta diversity observed at day 60 in some patients.

Unique molecular identifiers were built into the TCRbeta library. TCRdb analysed the PCR reads with MiXCR anew, one entry per CDR3 protein. The sample carries about 590,000 distinct CDR3 sequences, approximately 13% recorded once. The CDR3 is made up of 14 amino acids. The germline CDR1 and CDR2 sequences are KGHSH and LQKENI. The V gene lost 0 bases and the J gene lost 3 bases, with 8 bases spanning the gap. Material: PBMCs, mostly from graft donor cells, obtained 360 days after TCRalphabeta/CD19-depleted stem cell transplant. This receptor was taken from a male patient between 10 and 17 years old who had a stem cell transplant for acute myeloid leukemia, so the T cells may come from the graft donor. This sequence joins TRBV18 and TRBJ1-1; no clear D gene. The CDR3 region has the DNA TGTGCCAGCTCACCACCCCCCAGTCACACTGAAGCTTTCTTT. Its protein product is CASSPPPSHTEAFF.